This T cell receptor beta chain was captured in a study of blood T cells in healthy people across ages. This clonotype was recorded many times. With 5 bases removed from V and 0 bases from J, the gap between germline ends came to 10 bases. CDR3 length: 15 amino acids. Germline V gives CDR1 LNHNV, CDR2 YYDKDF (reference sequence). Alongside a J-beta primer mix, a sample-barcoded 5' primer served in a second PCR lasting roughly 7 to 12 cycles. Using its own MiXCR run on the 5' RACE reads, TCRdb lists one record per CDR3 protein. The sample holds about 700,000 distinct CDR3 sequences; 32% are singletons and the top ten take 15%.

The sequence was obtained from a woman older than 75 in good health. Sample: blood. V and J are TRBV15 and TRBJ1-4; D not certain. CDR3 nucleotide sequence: TGTGCCACCAGCCGGTCGGGCGCAACTAATGAAAAACTGTTTTTT. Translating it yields CATSRSGATNEKLFF.